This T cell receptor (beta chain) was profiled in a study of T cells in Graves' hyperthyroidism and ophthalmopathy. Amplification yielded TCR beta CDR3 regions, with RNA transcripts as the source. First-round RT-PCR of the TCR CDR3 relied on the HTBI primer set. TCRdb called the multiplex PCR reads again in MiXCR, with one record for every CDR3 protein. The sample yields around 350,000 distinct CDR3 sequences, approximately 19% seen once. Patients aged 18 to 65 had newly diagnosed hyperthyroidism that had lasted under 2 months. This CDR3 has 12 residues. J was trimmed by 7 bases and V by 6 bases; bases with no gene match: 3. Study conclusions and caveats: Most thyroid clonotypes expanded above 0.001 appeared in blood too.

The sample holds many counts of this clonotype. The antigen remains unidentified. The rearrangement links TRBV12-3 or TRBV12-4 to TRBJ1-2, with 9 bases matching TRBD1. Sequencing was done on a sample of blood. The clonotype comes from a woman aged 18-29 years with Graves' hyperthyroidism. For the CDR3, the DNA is TGTGCCAGCAGGACAGGGGGGGGTGGCTACACCTTC. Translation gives CASRTGGGGYTF.